A single sample is the source of the 10 T cell receptor beta chains below, sequenced in a study of T cell changes during pregnancy in multiple sclerosis. Measured with immunoSEQ multiplex PCR; TCRdb has only the in-frame clones, and not every one. The table shows approximately 63,000 clones, with 91% occurring only once. Source: peripheral blood, taken after pregnancy. All receptors derive from a female donor in good health, enrolled as a control in a pregnancy study.

The chain has TRBV30 and TRBJ1-3; 9 bases align to TRBD1. Germline trimming cut 1 base from V and 2 bases from J; bases unmatched to any gene: 0. The CDR3 is 14 amino acids. CDR1 and CDR2 (germline): GTSNPN, SVGIG (reference sequence). The CDR3 sequence: CAWSGTGAGNTIYF. CDR3 sequence (DNA): TGTGCCTGGAGTGGGACAGGGGCTGGAAACACCATATATTTT.

The rearrangement joins TRBV6-5 to TRBJ2-7, with TRBD1 matching 9 bases. Losses at the gene ends were 7 bases for V and 5 bases for J; bases not matched to a gene: 3. Germline V lookup: CDR1 MNHEY, CDR2 SVGAGI. The CDR3 runs to 12 residues. CDR3 sequence: CASTRQGDEQYF. The CDR3 nucleotides read TGTGCCAGCACCAGACAGGGGGACGAGCAGTACTTC.

This clone was observed once. The J gene is TRBJ1-1, the V gene TRBV28; D call uncertain. The germline V and J ends were trimmed by 3 bases and 0 bases, with 8 bases remaining between them. The CDR3 contains 14 residues. Looked up from germline, CDR1 is MDHEN and CDR2 is SYDVKM. CDR3 sequence: CASSFAGMNTEAFF. In DNA form, the CDR3 reads TGTGCCAGCAGTTTTGCCGGGATGAACACTGAAGCTTTCTTT. Full variable domain (rest looked up from reference TRBV28 and TRBJ1-1): DVKVTQSSRYLVKRTGEKVFLECVQDMDHENMFWYRQDPGLGLRLIYFSYDVKMKEKGDIPEGYSVSREKKERFSLILESASTNQTSMYLCASSFAGMNTEAFFGQGTRLTVV.

This clone was observed a single time. The V call is TRBV10-3, the J call TRBJ1-5, with 8 positions matching TRBD1. The CDR3 covers 13 residues. The ends lost 6 bases at V and 5 bases at J; junction bases unmatched: 3. The germline V gene has CDR1 ENHRY and CDR2 SYGVKD. The CDR3 bases are TGTGCCATCAGGGACAGGGACGATCAGCCCCAGCATTTT. This gives the protein CAIRDRDDQPQHF.

The CDR3 loop is CASSTKRTGLEYGYTF. In DNA form, the CDR3 reads TGTGCCAGCAGCACAAAGAGGACAGGGTTGGAGTATGGCTACACCTTC. The genes are TRBV9 and TRBJ1-2; 8 bases are a match to TRBD1. The germline V gene has CDR1 SGDLS and CDR2 YYNGEE. The V gene end was trimmed by 4 bases and the J gene end by 5 bases; junction bases not matched to a gene: 13. The CDR3 covers 16 residues.

The chain is built from TRBV7-2 and TRBJ2-5, with D perhaps matching TRBD2 (6 bases). V was pared by 2 bases and J by 5 bases, with 15 bases between. Germline V gene data show CDR1 as SGHTA and CDR2 as FQGNSA. The CDR3 covers 15 residues. DNA for the CDR3: TGTGCCAGCAGCTTAATGGTCGGACTATGGGAGACCCAGTACTTC. This encodes CASSLMVGLWETQYF.

The rearrangement links TRBV7-9 to TRBJ2-5, with D possibly TRBD2 on 5 matching bases. There are 14 residues in the CDR3. V lost 5 bases and J 0 bases, leaving 10 bases between the germline ends. CDR1 is SEHNR, CDR2 FQNEAQ, per germline (reference sequence). The CDR3 region has the DNA TGTGCCAGCAGCGATGGACTCCACCAAGAGACCCAGTACTTC. This codes for CASSDGLHQETQYF.

This clone was seen once. The chain recombines TRBV5-4 with TRBJ1-2; D not certain. This CDR3 has 15 residues. V was trimmed by 4 bases and J by 4 bases, leaving 17 bases between them. Germline CDR1 is SGHNT and CDR2 is YYREEE (reference sequence). CDR3 bases: TGTGCCAGCAGCATGGCCGGAGTGTTAGCCTATGGCTACACCTTC. It encodes CASSMAGVLAYGYTF.

The J gene is TRBJ2-7, the V gene TRBV11-1; 7 nucleotides align to TRBD1. Per the germline V gene, CDR1 is SGHAT and CDR2 is FQDESV (reference sequence). Unmatched junction bases numbered 8, after V lost 3 bases and J lost 6 bases. This CDR3 is 14 amino acids long. DNA of the CDR3: TGTGCCAGCAGCTTCGACAGGGCCCAGATCGAGCAGTACTTC. Its translation is CASSFDRAQIEQYF.

V and J are TRBV7-2 and TRBJ1-3; D not resolved. The ends were cut back, 4 bases at V and 0 bases at J, with 7 bases in the middle. CDR1 is SGHTA and CDR2 is FQGNSA in the germline V gene. The CDR3 totals 14 residues. This chain's CDR3 is CASSYGLSGNTIYF. In DNA, the CDR3 is TGTGCCAGCAGCTATGGACTCTCTGGAAACACCATATATTTT.